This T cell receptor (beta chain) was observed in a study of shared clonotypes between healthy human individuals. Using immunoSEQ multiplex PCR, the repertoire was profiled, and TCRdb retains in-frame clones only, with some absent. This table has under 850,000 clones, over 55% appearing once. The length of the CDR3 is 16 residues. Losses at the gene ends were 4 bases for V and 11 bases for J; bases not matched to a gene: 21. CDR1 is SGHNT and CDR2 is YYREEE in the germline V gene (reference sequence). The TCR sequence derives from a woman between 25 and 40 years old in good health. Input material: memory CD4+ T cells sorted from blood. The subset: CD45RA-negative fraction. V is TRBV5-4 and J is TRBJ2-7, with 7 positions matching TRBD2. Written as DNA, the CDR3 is TGTGCCAGCAGCCCCCGAGGCGGCGGGGGTTTTACGAGTGAGTACTTC. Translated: CASSPRGGGGFTSEYF. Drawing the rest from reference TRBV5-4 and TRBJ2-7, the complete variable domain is ETGVTQSPTHLIKTRGQQVTLRCSSQSGHNTVSWYQQALGQGPQFIFQYYREEENGRGNFPPRFSGLQFPNYSSELNVNALELDDSALYLCASSPRGGGGFTSEYFGPGTRLTVT.